This T cell receptor (beta chain) was recorded in a study of cytomegalovirus exposure and HLA in healthy donors. The table came from immunoSEQ multiplex PCR; TCRdb's copy has only in-frame clones and leaves some out. The data contain about 120,000 clones, around 90% of them singletons. This CDR3 spans 16 amino acids. Germline CDR1 reads MRHNA; CDR2 reads SNTAGT. Trimming left V 4 bases short and J 4 bases short, with 16 bases between. The material sequenced was PBMCs. This receptor was identified in a young woman in good health and CMV-seronegative. The chain uses TRBV6-4 and TRBJ2-2; perhaps TRBD2 as D (7 bases). The chain's CDR3 is CASSAWGGRSTGELFF. The CDR3 nucleotides read TGTGCCAGCAGTGCCTGGGGGGGGCGAAGCACCGGGGAGCTGTTTTTT.